These T cell receptor beta chains were read from a single sample in a study of neurological immune-mediated disorders. TCRdb fed the 5' RACE reads into MiXCR, producing one record per CDR3 protein. Here the sample spans 110,000 or so distinct CDR3 sequences, roughly 3.4% being singletons. Sequencing was done on a sample of PBMCs. The receptors stem from a woman under 40 with multiple sclerosis. Each CDR3 is given with its conserved first and last residue. The order of the fields is V gene, clone size, J gene, D gene, CDR3 protein, CDR3 DNA. The D gene is left open where the match is weak. Clone size is shown for a subset of rows, as once, few, many or a class of expanded clone.

TRBV7-8,many,TRBJ2-1,.,CATGVPDNEQFF,TGTGCCACCGGGGTCCCCGACAATGAGCAGTTCTTC
TRBV19,many,TRBJ1-5,.,CASSISLRNQPQHF,TGTGCCAGTAGTATCAGTCTACGGAATCAGCCCCAGCATTTT
TRBV7-2,many,TRBJ2-6,TRBD1,CASRPRDRGSGANVLTF,TGTGCCAGCCGCCCCCGGGACAGGGGAAGTGGGGCCAACGTCCTGACTTTC
TRBV20-1,many,TRBJ2-3,TRBD2,CSARSGTITDTQYF,TGCAGTGCTCGCTCCGGGACTATCACAGATACGCAGTATTTT
TRBV18,many,TRBJ1-3,TRBD1,CASSPGTGNTIYF,TGTGCCAGCTCACCTGGGACAGGGAACACCATATATTTT
TRBV12-3/TRBV12-4,.,TRBJ2-1,.,CASSHDSSSYNEQFF,TGTGCCAGCAGTCACGACAGTAGCTCCTACAATGAGCAGTTCTTC
TRBV7-8,many,TRBJ2-2,.,CASSEGYTGELFF,TGTGCCAGCAGCGAAGGATACACCGGGGAGCTGTTTTTT
TRBV7-2,many,TRBJ2-7,.,CASSLRTGTRPNEQYF,TGTGCCAGCAGCTTACGAACCGGGACACGACCCAACGAGCAGTACTTC
TRBV27,many,TRBJ2-2,.,CASTLPWRREGATGELFF,TGTGCCAGCACCCTCCCGTGGCGCCGGGAGGGGGCCACCGGGGAGCTGTTTTTT
TRBV20-1,many,TRBJ1-2,.,CSASNPLGGSLYGYTF,TGCAGTGCCAGTAACCCCCTGGGTGGCAGCCTCTATGGCTACACCTTC
TRBV2,many,TRBJ2-3,.,CASSDQGTSTDTQYF,TGTGCCAGCAGTGACCAGGGGACTAGCACAGATACGCAGTATTTT
TRBV9,many,TRBJ2-3,TRBD2,CASSATSGGATDTQYF,TGTGCCAGCAGTGCTACTAGCGGGGGGGCCACAGATACGCAGTATTTT
TRBV7-8,many,TRBJ2-5,.,CASSLTGGELGTQYF,TGTGCCAGCAGCTTAACTGGTGGGGAGTTGGGGACCCAGTACTTC
TRBV7-2,many,TRBJ2-3,.,CASSLMRVDTQYF,TGTGCCAGCAGCTTAATGAGGGTAGATACGCAGTATTTT
TRBV12-3/TRBV12-4,many,TRBJ2-2,.,CASSAPGELFF,TGTGCCAGCAGTGCCCCCGGGGAGCTGTTTTTT
TRBV12-3/TRBV12-4,many,TRBJ1-2,TRBD1,CASSFPTGNGYTF,TGTGCCAGCAGTTTTCCGACAGGGAATGGCTACACCTTC
TRBV5-1,many,TRBJ2-5,.,CASSRRGIQETQYF,TGCGCCAGCAGCCGGAGGGGGATCCAAGAGACCCAGTACTTC
TRBV14,many,TRBJ1-1,.,CASSRITPAPTEAFF,TGTGCCAGCAGCCGCATCACACCGGCCCCCACTGAAGCTTTCTTT
TRBV24-1,many,TRBJ1-1,.,CATLLIGEAFF,TGTGCCACCCTGTTAATCGGCGAAGCTTTCTTT
TRBV5-1,many,TRBJ2-7,TRBD1,CASSSPGQAYEQYF,TGCGCCAGCAGCTCGCCGGGACAGGCTTACGAGCAGTACTTC
TRBV7-9,many,TRBJ2-6,.,CASSFGTGTGANVLTF,TGTGCCAGCAGCTTTGGGACCGGGACTGGGGCCAACGTCCTGACTTTC
TRBV20-1,many,TRBJ2-2,.,CSARDFRGAGELFF,TGCAGTGCTAGAGATTTTCGGGGAGCTGGGGAGCTGTTTTTT